These 22 T cell receptor beta chains share one sample of origin, sequenced in a study of blood T cell repertoires in COVID-19. Method: immunoSEQ multiplex PCR; TCRdb's copy keeps in-frame clones and lacks some. The table includes 350,000 or so clones, roughly 90% detected once. The sequencing input was PBMCs or T cells enriched from blood (not recorded which). The receptors come from a woman aged 30 to 39 who had recovered from COVID-19.

The chain has TRBV18 and TRBJ2-7, with D maybe TRBD1 (7 bases). Per the germline V gene, CDR1 is KGHSH and CDR2 is LQKENI. The CDR3 is 13 residues long. Trimming cost V 4 bases and J 6 bases, with 13 bases left between them. DNA for the CDR3: TGTGCCAGCTCACGAGGACAGGAGGGCGAGCAGTACTTC. Its protein is CASSRGQEGEQYF.

The rearrangement joins TRBV5-1 to TRBJ2-1; TRBD2 is a possible D gene (6 bases). Germline V lookup: CDR1 SGHRS, CDR2 YFSETQ. The CDR3 has 17 residues. V lost 0 bases, J lost 1 base, and 14 bases lay in between. Here the CDR3 DNA reads TGCGCCAGCAGCTTGGAGGAGGGACGATTATCCTACAATGAGCAGTTCTTC. This codes for CASSLEEGRLSYNEQFF.

V and J are TRBV3-1 (or the pseudogene TRBV3-2) and TRBJ2-3, with TRBD2 as a possible D gene (6 bases). Trimming cost V 2 bases and J 0 bases, with 12 bases left between them. CDR1 LGHDT and CDR2 YNNKEL come from the germline V gene (reference sequence). This CDR3 region has 16 residues. The CDR3, as DNA: TGTGCCAGCAGCCAATATATAGGGACTAGCACAGATACGCAGTATTTT. This sequence encodes CASSQYIGTSTDTQYF.

This chain uses TRBV19 with TRBJ1-2, with D possibly TRBD1 on 6 matching bases. Trimming stripped 5 bases from V and 6 bases from J, with 10 bases between. From germline, CDR1 is LNHDA and CDR2 SQIVND (reference sequence). This CDR3 comprises 12 residues. The CDR3 coding sequence is TGTGCCAGTAGTTACAGGGAAGATGGCTACACCTTC. Its protein is CASSYREDGYTF.

The V and J genes are TRBV7-2 and TRBJ1-4; 7 bases are shared with TRBD1. In germline, CDR1 is SGHTA, CDR2 FQGNSA. The V and J ends lost 5 bases and 16 bases, in that order; junction bases with no gene match: 13. The CDR3 runs to 13 residues. CDR3 loop: CASSRTAGGIGFF. The CDR3 bases are TGTGCCAGCAGCCGGACGGCAGGGGGGATAGGGTTTTTT.

The rearrangement joins TRBV7-8 to TRBJ1-2; no clear D. The V end lost 2 bases, the J end lost 14 bases, and 15 bases lay between the germline ends. From germline, CDR1 is SGHVS and CDR2 FQNEAQ. This CDR3 contains 12 residues. The DNA for the CDR3 is TGTGCCAGCAGCTTAAGTTCAGGCCACCGGACCTTC. It codes for CASSLSSGHRTF.

CDR3 sequence (DNA): TGTGCCTGGACCACAGGACAGGGGAGAGGTGAGCAGTTCTTC. Its translation: CAWTTGQGRGEQFF. The chain carries TRBV30 and TRBJ2-1; 9 positions match TRBD1. The V gene's germline CDR1 is GTSNPN and CDR2 SVGIG (reference sequence). The CDR3 totals 14 residues. V was pared by 4 bases and J by 9 bases, with 10 bases of the junction left unmatched.

CDR3 DNA: TGTGCCTCCTCGGGGGGGCTCACTGAAGCTTTCTTT. Its protein product is CASSGGLTEAFF. The chain is built from TRBV19 and TRBJ1-1; D possibly corresponds to TRBD1 (6 bases). The V gene lost 11 bases and the J gene lost 4 bases, with 14 bases spanning the gap. This CDR3 is built from 12 residues. Germline CDR1 LNHDA, CDR2 SQIVND (reference sequence).

The rearrangement links TRBV7-2 to TRBJ2-7; a weak D match, TRBD2 (6 bases). This CDR3 is 15 amino acids long. Deletions cut 5 bases from V and 2 bases from J, with 16 bases between. Per germline, CDR1 SGHTA and CDR2 FQGNSA. DNA for the CDR3: TGTGCCAGCAGCCGGACGGGACTGGGGCCCTACGAGCAGTACTTC. The encoded protein is CASSRTGLGPYEQYF.

The rearrangement joins TRBV6-5 to TRBJ2-7; 7 bases map to TRBD2. V lost 5 bases, J lost 5 bases, and 9 bases stayed unmatched. CDR1 is MNHEY and CDR2 is SVGAGI in the germline V gene. CDR3 length equals 14 residues. The CDR3 nucleotides are TGTGCCAGCAGTCCACTCACTGGGGGGGACGAGCAGTACTTC. Protein: CASSPLTGGDEQYF.

The rearrangement links TRBV14 to TRBJ1-2; 9 bases map to TRBD1. Germline assignment: CDR1 SGHDN and CDR2 FVKESK. This CDR3 contains 14 residues. V gave up 7 bases and J gave up 8 bases; unmatched junction bases: 11. DNA of the CDR3: TGTGCCAGCACCCCCGGGACAGGGACCTCCGGCTACACCTTC. Translating gives CASTPGTGTSGYTF.

This chain uses TRBV5-1 with TRBJ2-6; weak D call: TRBD1 (5 bases). V was pared by 0 bases and J by 0 bases, with 16 bases between. Germline V gives CDR1 SGHRS, CDR2 YFSETQ. The CDR3 spans 19 residues. The CDR3 sequence: CASSLVSAGKGSGANVLTF. CDR3 bases: TGCGCCAGCAGCTTGGTCTCGGCAGGGAAGGGCTCTGGGGCCAACGTCCTGACTTTC.

This clone has only one observation. The chain recombines TRBV5-6 with TRBJ1-1; possibly TRBD1 for D (6 bases). CDR3 size: 14 residues. V lost 4 bases to trimming and J lost 5 bases, with 15 bases between them. From germline, CDR1 is SGHDT and CDR2 YYEEEE. The CDR3: CASSAPGVRTEAFF. The CDR3 DNA reads as TGTGCCAGCAGCGCACCAGGGGTCAGGACTGAAGCTTTCTTT.

On this clone itself: Distinct nucleotide sequences in the sample also encode this CDR3. The gene calls are TRBV7-8 and TRBJ2-7, with 8 bases aligning to TRBD1. V shed 1 base, J shed 1 base, and the junction held 0 bases outside the gene matches. The CDR3 covers 14 residues. Germline CDR1 reads SGHVS; CDR2 reads FQNEAQ. The CDR3 nucleotides read TGTGCCAGCAGCTTAGGGGACAGGTCCTACGAGCAGTACTTC. Translated: CASSLGDRSYEQYF.

The chain is built from TRBV2 and TRBJ1-4, with TRBD1 identical over 7 bases. The CDR3 totals 16 residues. The ends lost 4 bases at V and 8 bases at J; junction bases unmatched: 13. Germline lookup yields CDR1 SNHLY and CDR2 FYNNEI. In DNA, the CDR3 is TGTGCCAGCAGTGGCGCCCTACAGGGGTCGGGCGAAAAACTGTTTTTT. Translated: CASSGALQGSGEKLFF.

The chain is built from TRBV5-5 and TRBJ1-4; D call uncertain. The V gene lost 2 bases and the J gene lost 8 bases, with 16 bases spanning the gap. Per the germline V gene, CDR1 is SGHKS and CDR2 is YYEKEE (reference sequence). This CDR3 region has 15 residues. CDR3 in amino acids: CASSFRGGGLEKLFF. Here the CDR3 DNA reads TGTGCCAGCAGCTTTCGGGGAGGCGGTCTGGAAAAACTGTTTTTT.

The rearrangement uses TRBV5-1 and TRBJ1-5; D may be TRBD1 (5 bases). CDR1 SGHRS and CDR2 YFSETQ come from the germline V gene. V was shortened by 3 bases and J by 8 bases, with 18 bases between the two germline ends. This CDR3 contains 15 residues. CDR3 protein: CASSSGGTRGEPQHF. CDR3 nucleotide sequence: TGCGCCAGCAGCTCCGGCGGGACGCGAGGGGAGCCCCAGCATTTT.

The CDR3, as DNA: TGTGCCAGCAGCGCGGGTTCAGCTGGCTACACCTTC. This sequence encodes CASSAGSAGYTF. The J gene is TRBJ1-2, the V gene TRBV11-1, with D unclear. Germline V CDR1 and CDR2: SGHAT, FQDESV (reference sequence). The CDR3 length is 12 residues. The V end was cut by 5 bases, the J end by 7 bases, with 11 bases between. Full variable domain (remainder filled in from reference TRBV11-1 and TRBJ1-2): EAEVAQSPRYKITEKSQAVAFWCDPISGHATLYWYRQILGQGPELLVQFQDESVVDDSQLPKDRFSAERLKGVDSTLKIQPAELGDSAMYLCASSAGSAGYTFGSGTRLTVV.

J is TRBJ2-3 and V is TRBV7-9; D remains ambiguous. With 1 base removed from V and 0 bases from J, the gap between germline ends came to 8 bases. CDR3 length equals 15 residues. CDR1 is SEHNR and CDR2 is FQNEAQ in the germline V gene (reference sequence). CDR3 loop: CASSLDLKSTDTQYF. The CDR3 bases are TGTGCCAGCAGCTTAGACTTAAAGAGCACAGATACGCAGTATTTT.

The gene calls are TRBV29-1 and TRBJ1-1, with D possibly being TRBD1 (6 bases). The germline gives CDR1 SQVTM, CDR2 ANQGSEA. This CDR3 spans 12 amino acids. V dropped 7 bases and J dropped 2 bases, with 11 bases sitting between them. CDR3 sequence: CSADRYNTEAFF. CDR3 coding DNA: TGCAGCGCTGACAGGTATAACACTGAAGCTTTCTTT.

The chain carries TRBV7-2 and TRBJ1-2; TRBD1 matches at 7 bases. J gave up 3 bases and V 0 bases, and 4 bases lay outside the gene matches. The CDR3 sequence is 15 residues long. Per germline, CDR1 SGHTA and CDR2 FQGNSA. Written as DNA, the CDR3 is TGTGCCAGCAGCTTAGCAAAAGGGGGCGACTATGGCTACACCTTC. Amino acid sequence: CASSLAKGGDYGYTF. The full variable domain, with the rest looked up from reference TRBV7-2 and TRBJ1-2, is GAGVSQSPSNKVTEKGKDVELRCDPISGHTALYWYRQSLGQGLEFLIYFQGNSAPDKSGLPSDRFSAERTGGSVSTLTIQRTQQEDSAVYLCASSLAKGGDYGYTFGSGTRLTVV.

The genes are TRBV7-6 and TRBJ2-5, with D possibly matching TRBD2 (7 bases). This CDR3 comprises 16 residues. V gave up 4 bases and J gave up 1 base, with 16 bases separating them. Germline V gene data show CDR1 as SGHVS and CDR2 as FNYEAQ. As DNA, the CDR3 is TGTGCCAGCAGCTCCTTAGGAGGGGGGGGCCAAGAGACCCAGTACTTC. Encoded protein: CASSSLGGGGQETQYF. The full variable domain, completed using reference TRBV7-6 and TRBJ2-5, is GAGVSQSPRYKVTKRGQDVALRCDPISGHVSLYWYRQALGQGPEFLTYFNYEAQQDKSGLPNDRFSAERPEGSISTLTIQRTEQRDSAMYRCASSSLGGGGQETQYFGPGTRLLVL.